The next 16 T cell receptor beta chains were all read from a single sample in a study of identical twins (dated by TCRdb to about 2016). The method behind the library was 5' RACE. The instrument given in TCRdb is Illumina HiSeq 2000. In-frame beta chains were kept once TCRdb had trimmed the public reads at Q25 with fastp and called clones with MiXCR. Every entry covers one CDR3 protein and lists the most common genes and DNA from its rows. In this sample the table shows about 210,000 distinct CDR3 sequences, less than 10% of which occur a single time. The top ten constitute 5% to 5.5% of the sample. Sequencing was carried out using memory (CD45RO+) T cells sorted from blood. According to the study, the label for this sample's cell subset or site signals: CD45RO+ enriched T cells. The receptors come from a young woman in good health.

This chain joins TRBV5-8 and TRBJ2-7, with D uncertain. The germline gives CDR1 SGHTS, CDR2 YDEGEE. The CDR3 sequence is 13 residues long. Trimming removed 2 bases at V and 2 bases at J, with 8 bases between. The CDR3 DNA is TGTGCCAGCAGCTTTGACATCACCTACGAGCAGTACTTC. Protein product: CASSFDITYEQYF.

The V gene is TRBV7-9, the J gene TRBJ1-1; 10 nucleotides agree with TRBD1. V dropped 5 bases and J dropped 0; count of bases not matched to a gene: 3. Germline values: CDR1 SEHNR, CDR2 FQNEAQ (reference sequence). The CDR3 runs to 15 residues. CDR3 region: CASSPGQGMNTEAFF. The CDR3 nucleotides read TGTGCCAGCAGCCCGGGACAGGGGATGAACACTGAAGCTTTCTTT. Full variable domain (missing parts from reference TRBV7-9 and TRBJ1-1): DTGVSQNPRHKITKRGQNVTFRCDPISEHNRLYWYRQTLGQGPEFLTYFQNEAQLEKSRLLSDRFSAERPKGSFSTLEIQRTEQGDSAMYLCASSPGQGMNTEAFFGQGTRLTVV.

The genes are TRBV19 and TRBJ2-7; 9 nucleotides line up with TRBD1. The CDR3 runs to 15 residues. The germline CDR1 and CDR2 sequences are LNHDA and SQIVND (reference sequence). V shed 3 bases and J 1 base; nucleotides not matched to a gene: 4. CDR3 DNA sequence: TGTGCCAGTAGTATGTTCGGACAGGGGTCCTACGAGCAGTACTTC. The encoded protein is CASSMFGQGSYEQYF.

This clonotype was recorded many times. This rearrangement joins TRBV29-1 to TRBJ2-5; either TRBD1 or TRBD2 may supply D (5 bases each). This CDR3 region has 12 residues. Trimming took 7 bases from V and 5 from J, leaving 14 bases between them. Germline lookup yields CDR1 SQVTM and CDR2 ANQGSEA. The CDR3 reads CSGGGGEETQYF. CDR3 sequence (DNA): TGCAGCGGAGGTGGGGGAGAGGAGACCCAGTACTTC.

The J gene is TRBJ2-1, the V gene TRBV10-3; 7 nucleotides line up with TRBD1. The CDR3 is made up of 14 amino acids. The J segment lost 7 bases and the V segment lost 10 bases, leaving 13 bases of the junction unmatched. CDR1 and CDR2 from the germline V gene are ENHRY and SYGVKD. DNA for the CDR3: TGTGCCACACGGGGTCCCGGGACAGCGAATGAGCAGTTCTTC. It yields the protein CATRGPGTANEQFF.

This clonotype was detected a few times. The chain carries TRBV5-5 and TRBJ1-1; TRBD1 is a possible D gene (5 bases). The germline V and J ends were trimmed by 5 bases and 4 bases, with 15 bases remaining between them. Germline V lookup: CDR1 SGHKS, CDR2 YYEKEE (reference sequence). The CDR3 consists of 14 residues. CDR3 sequence: CASRDFGRGTEAFF. DNA of the CDR3: TGTGCCAGCAGGGACTTTGGGAGGGGCACTGAAGCTTTCTTT. Looking up the rest from reference TRBV5-5 and TRBJ1-1 gives the full variable domain: DAGVTQSPTHLIKTRGQQVTLRCSPISGHKSVSWYQQVLGQGPQFIFQYYEKEERGRGNFPDRFSARQFPNYSSELNVNALLLGDSALYLCASRDFGRGTEAFFGQGTRLTVV.

The V gene is TRBV18, the J gene TRBJ2-7, with D possibly matching TRBD2 (6 bases). Germline V gene lookup returns CDR1 KGHSH and CDR2 LQKENI. This CDR3 is 17 amino acids long. V lost 3 bases and J 7 bases, leaving 25 bases between the germline ends. CDR3 nucleotides: TGTGCCAGCTCACCTTACCCCCGGGGAACCCAGGGAGGTGAGCAGTACTTC. Protein: CASSPYPRGTQGGEQYF.

In this sample, this clonotype turned up a few times. J is TRBJ1-2 and V is TRBV3-1; D uncertain. The germline V gene has CDR1 LGHDT and CDR2 YNNKEL (reference sequence). The CDR3 has 12 residues. Trimming cost V 1 base and J 8 bases, with 8 bases left between them. The CDR3, as DNA: TGTGCCAGCAGCCAAGCGCTACACGGCTACACCTTC. Translation gives CASSQALHGYTF. Full variable domain (remainder filled in from reference TRBV3-1 and TRBJ1-2): DTAVSQTPKYLVTQMGNDKSIKCEQNLGHDTMYWYKQDSKKFLKIMFSYNNKELIINETVPNRFSPKSPDKAHLNLHINSLELGDSAVYFCASSQALHGYTFGSGTRLTVV.

This clonotype came up many times. The chain uses TRBV12-3 or TRBV12-4 and TRBJ2-1, with 7 bases fitting TRBD1. V shed 6 bases and J 7 bases; nucleotides not matched to a gene: 9. CDR3 length: 14 residues. The CDR3 region has the DNA TGTGCCAGCAGACGGGACAGCCTTTGGAATGAGCAGTTCTTC. It translates to CASRRDSLWNEQFF.

This clonotype was observed many times. The chain employs TRBV5-1 and TRBJ2-1, with 15 bases identical to TRBD2. The J segment lost 7 bases and the V segment lost 2 bases, leaving 16 bases of the junction unmatched. Germline V gene lookup returns CDR1 SGHRS and CDR2 YFSETQ. CDR3 size: 20 residues. This CDR3 reads CASSFNGLAGGRGHENEQFF. In DNA form, the CDR3 reads TGCGCCAGCAGCTTTAACGGACTAGCGGGGGGGCGGGGGCATGAGAATGAGCAGTTCTTC.

This clonotype was seen a single time. The V and J genes are TRBV7-9 and TRBJ2-3, with TRBD2 matching over 8 bases. Per germline, CDR1 SEHNR and CDR2 FQNEAQ (reference sequence). Trimming cost V 7 bases and J 2 bases; bases outside gene matches: 8. The CDR3 contains 15 residues. As DNA, the CDR3 is TGTGCCAGCACACTCCGGGGGGGGAACACAGATACGCAGTATTTT. It yields the protein CASTLRGGNTDTQYF.

This clonotype was seen a handful of times. The CDR3 bases are TGCAGTGCCCACGTACAGGGGGACTATGGCTACACCTTC. Translation: CSAHVQGDYGYTF. This chain uses TRBV20-1 with TRBJ1-2; TRBD1 aligns across 8 bases. V lost 6 bases and J lost 3; bases outside the gene matches: 6. CDR1 is DFQATT, CDR2 SNEGSKA, per germline (reference sequence). The CDR3 has 13 amino acids.

This clonotype has only a few counts. This chain links TRBV12-3 or TRBV12-4 with TRBJ2-7; D is uncertain. V lost 7 bases to trimming and J lost 2 bases, with 15 bases between them. The CDR3 extends over 14 amino acids. The CDR3 protein is CASTPRGTTYEQYF. DNA for the CDR3: TGTGCCAGCACCCCCAGAGGTACCACCTACGAGCAGTACTTC.

The J gene is TRBJ2-5, the V gene TRBV5-8, with a tentative D call TRBD1 (6 bases). The ends were cut back, 10 bases at V and 4 bases at J, with 17 bases in the middle. CDR1 SGHTS and CDR2 YDEGEE come from the germline V gene. This CDR3 comprises 13 residues. This CDR3 is CASGRGLGETQYF. In DNA, the CDR3 is TGTGCCTCCGGCAGGGGCCTCGGAGAGACCCAGTACTTC.

The chain couples TRBV7-9 to TRBJ2-1; 10 nucleotides agree with TRBD2. Germline-derived CDR1 and CDR2 are SEHNR and FQNEAQ (reference sequence). CDR3 length: 15 amino acids. V lost 1 base, J lost 6 bases, and 3 bases stayed unmatched. The CDR3 DNA is TGTGCCAGCAGCTTAGTAGCGGGGGGAGCCAATGAGCAGTTCTTC. Protein product: CASSLVAGGANEQFF.

The rearrangement joins TRBV7-6 to TRBJ2-2, with TRBD1 identical over 8 bases. V lost 1 base and J lost 6; bases outside the gene matches: 7. The CDR3 sequence is 16 residues long. CDR1 SGHVS and CDR2 FNYEAQ come from the germline V gene. CDR3 nucleotides: TGTGCCAGCAGCTTAGTAGGCAGGGGGCTTTCCGGGGAGCTGTTTTTT. Protein sequence: CASSLVGRGLSGELFF.